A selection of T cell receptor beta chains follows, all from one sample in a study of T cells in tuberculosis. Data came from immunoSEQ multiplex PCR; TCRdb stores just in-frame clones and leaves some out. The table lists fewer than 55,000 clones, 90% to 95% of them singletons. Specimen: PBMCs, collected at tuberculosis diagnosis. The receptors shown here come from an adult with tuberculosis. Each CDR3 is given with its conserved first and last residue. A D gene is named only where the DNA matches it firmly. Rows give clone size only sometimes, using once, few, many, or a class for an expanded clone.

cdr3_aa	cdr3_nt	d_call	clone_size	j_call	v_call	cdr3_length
CASSRDRGYNEQFF	TGTGCCAGCAGCCGGGACAGGGGATACAATGAGCAGTTCTTC	TRBD1	NA	TRBJ2-1	TRBV6-1	14
CAWSRGTSDYNEQFF	TGTGCCTGGAGTAGGGGAACTAGCGATTACAATGAGCAGTTCTTC	TRBD2	NA	TRBJ2-1	TRBV30	15
CASSGYRHSGNTIYF	TGTGCCAGCAGTGGCTACAGGCACTCTGGAAACACCATATATTTT	NA	NA	TRBJ1-3	TRBV25-1	15
CASSLTGGFATEAFF	TGCGCCAGCAGCTTGACAGGGGGGTTTGCCACTGAAGCTTTCTTT	TRBD1	NA	TRBJ1-1	TRBV5-1	15
CASSPLTGGDEKLFF	TGTGCCAGCAGTCCCCTGACAGGGGGAGATGAAAAACTGTTTTTT	TRBD1	NA	TRBJ1-4	TRBV28	15
CAWGRASGRYNEQFF	TGTGCCTGGGGTCGGGCTAGCGGACGATACAATGAGCAGTTCTTC	TRBD2	NA	TRBJ2-1	TRBV30	15
CASSQVPGTGELFF	TGCGCCAGCAGCCAAGTTCCGGGGACCGGGGAGCTGTTTTTT	NA	NA	TRBJ2-2	TRBV4-3	14
CASSSTINQPQHF	TGTGCCAGCAGCTCTACTATCAATCAGCCCCAGCATTTT	NA	NA	TRBJ1-5	TRBV7-9	13
CASSQASGNYEQYF	TGCGCCAGCAGCCAAGCTAGCGGAAACTACGAGCAGTACTTC	TRBD2	NA	TRBJ2-7	TRBV4-3	14
CAWMGLGEQYF	TGTGCCTGGATGGGGCTGGGGGAGCAGTACTTC	NA	NA	TRBJ2-7	TRBV30	11
CASSWATLAGVGEQYF	TGTGCCAGCAGCTGGGCGACGCTAGCGGGAGTGGGCGAGCAGTACTTC	TRBD2	once	TRBJ2-7	TRBV5-4	16
CASSSQGLLNTEAFF	TGTGCCAGCAGCTCTCAGGGGCTCTTGAACACTGAAGCTTTCTTT	NA	NA	TRBJ1-1	TRBV7-2	15
CSVEDPTGSSYNEQFF	TGCAGCGTTGAAGATCCCACAGGTAGCTCCTACAATGAGCAGTTCTTC	NA	NA	TRBJ2-1	TRBV29-1	16
CASSPSGGLGAFF	TGTGCCAGCAGCCCCTCAGGGGGTTTGGGCGCTTTCTTT	TRBD1	NA	TRBJ1-1	TRBV7-2	13
CASSKGPDRRNTEAFF	TGTGCCAGCAGCAAAGGTCCGGACAGACGAAACACTGAAGCTTTCTTT	NA	NA	TRBJ1-1	TRBV21-1	16
CASEGVEGYTF	TGTGCCAGCGAAGGGGTGGAAGGCTACACCTTC	NA	NA	TRBJ1-2	TRBV10-3	11
CASSLAGTGVEKLFF	TGCGCCAGCAGCTTGGCCGGGACAGGGGTTGAAAAACTGTTTTTT	TRBD1	NA	TRBJ1-4	TRBV5-1	15
CASSISFTGGLHGYTF	TGTGCCAGTAGTATAAGTTTCACAGGGGGTTTACATGGCTACACCTTC	TRBD1	NA	TRBJ1-2	TRBV19	16
CASRTGRDGTTKNTEAFF	TGTGCCAGCCGTACAGGTCGGGATGGGACTACAAAGAACACTGAAGCTTTCTTT	NA	NA	TRBJ1-1	TRBV5-8	18
CASSAARYTGELFF	TGTGCCAGCAGCGCGGCCAGGTACACCGGGGAGCTGTTTTTT	NA	NA	TRBJ2-2	TRBV9	14
CAGTSGDGYEQFF	TGTGCCGGAACCTCGGGAGATGGCTATGAGCAGTTCTTC	NA	NA	TRBJ2-1	TRBV6-6	13
CASSRGQREQYF	TGTGCCAGTAGCCGGGGTCAGAGGGAGCAGTACTTC	NA	NA	TRBJ2-7	TRBV19	12
CASSLGERQYF	TGTGCCAGCAGCTTAGGAGAAAGACAGTACTTC	NA	once	TRBJ2-7	TRBV7-2	11
CASKSSGDADTQYF	TGTGCCAGCAAATCCTCGGGGGATGCAGATACGCAGTATTTT	NA	NA	TRBJ2-3	TRBV6-1	14
CASSSGQGKPPLHF	TGTGCCAGCAGCTCGGGACAGGGAAAACCACCCCTCCACTTT	TRBD1	NA	TRBJ1-6	TRBV7-9	14
CASSVTSGRVKETQYF	TGTGCCAGCAGTGTCACCAGCGGGAGAGTAAAAGAGACCCAGTACTTC	TRBD2	NA	TRBJ2-5	TRBV2	16
CASSPQAVSYNEQFF	TGTGCCAGCAGCCCACAGGCCGTATCCTACAATGAGCAGTTCTTC	NA	NA	TRBJ2-1	TRBV5-5	15
CASSPEDRRHDEQYF	TGCGCCAGCAGCCCGGAGGACAGGCGGCACGACGAGCAGTACTTC	TRBD1	NA	TRBJ2-7	TRBV5-1	15
CASSHGQGGNTIYF	TGCGCCAGCAGCCACGGACAGGGAGGAAACACCATATATTTT	TRBD1	once	TRBJ1-3	TRBV4-3	14
CAWATGYRETQYF	TGTGCCTGGGCAACAGGGTACCGGGAGACCCAGTACTTC	NA	NA	TRBJ2-5	TRBV30	13
CASSPSTEAFF	TGTGCCAGCAGCCCCTCGACTGAAGCTTTCTTT	NA	NA	TRBJ1-1	TRBV7-2	11
CSVDRDSYGYTF	TGCAGCGTAGACCGGGACAGCTATGGCTACACCTTC	TRBD1	NA	TRBJ1-2	TRBV29-1	12
CASSRARTVAYEQYF	TGTGCCAGTAGCCGCGCGCGGACAGTAGCCTACGAGCAGTACTTC	NA	NA	TRBJ2-7	TRBV19	15
CASSLSGTGAGNTIYF	TGTGCCAGCAGTTTATCCGGGACAGGGGCGGGAAACACCATATATTTT	TRBD1	NA	TRBJ1-3	TRBV27	16
CASSDRDRGGSLNTEAFF	TGTGCCAGCAGTGACCGGGACAGGGGGGGGAGTTTAAACACTGAAGCTTTCTTT	TRBD1	NA	TRBJ1-1	TRBV6-1	18
CASSLITVGTFYEQYF	TGTGCCAGCAGCTTAATAACAGTAGGGACATTCTACGAGCAGTACTTC	NA	NA	TRBJ2-7	TRBV7-9	16
CASSLGSGVTNTEAFF	TGTGCCAGCAGCTTAGGGTCAGGGGTAACGAACACTGAAGCTTTCTTT	NA	NA	TRBJ1-1	TRBV7-9	16
CAISWTGGAGGANVLTF	TGTGCCATCAGTTGGACAGGGGGGGCTGGAGGGGCCAACGTCCTGACTTTC	TRBD1	NA	TRBJ2-6	TRBV10-3	17
CASSPQGLAGGYEQYF	TGTGCCAGCTCACCACAAGGTCTAGCGGGAGGTTACGAGCAGTACTTC	TRBD2	NA	TRBJ2-7	TRBV18	16
CASSPGDTSYEQYF	TGTGCCAGCAGCCCCGGGGACACCTCCTACGAGCAGTACTTC	NA	NA	TRBJ2-7	TRBV7-2	14